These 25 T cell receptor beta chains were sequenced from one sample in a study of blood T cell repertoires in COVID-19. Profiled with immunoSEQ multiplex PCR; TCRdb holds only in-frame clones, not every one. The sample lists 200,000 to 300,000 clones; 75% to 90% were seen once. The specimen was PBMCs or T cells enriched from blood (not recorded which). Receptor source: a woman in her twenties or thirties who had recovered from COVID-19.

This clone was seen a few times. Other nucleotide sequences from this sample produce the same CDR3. This CDR3 reads CATSDGELNTEAFF. Written as DNA, the CDR3 is TGTGCCACCAGTGACGGAGAACTGAACACTGAAGCTTTCTTT. V is TRBV24-1 and J is TRBJ1-1; the D is unclear. Germline V gives CDR1 KGHDR, CDR2 SFDVKD. V lost 4 bases and J lost 0, with 8 bases in between. This CDR3 region has 14 residues.

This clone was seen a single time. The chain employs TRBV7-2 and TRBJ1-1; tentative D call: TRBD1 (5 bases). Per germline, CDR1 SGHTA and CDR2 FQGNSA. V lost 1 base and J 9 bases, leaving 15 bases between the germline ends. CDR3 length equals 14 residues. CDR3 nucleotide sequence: TGTGCCAGCAGCTTAGGGGGCAGGGCCGAGAAAGCTTTCTTT. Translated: CASSLGGRAEKAFF.

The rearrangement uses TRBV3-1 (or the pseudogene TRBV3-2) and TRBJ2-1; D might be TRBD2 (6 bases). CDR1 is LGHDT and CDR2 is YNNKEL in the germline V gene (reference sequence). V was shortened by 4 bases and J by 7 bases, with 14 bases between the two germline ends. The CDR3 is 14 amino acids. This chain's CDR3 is CASSPPGGVNEQFF. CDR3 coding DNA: TGTGCCAGCAGCCCACCTGGAGGGGTGAATGAGCAGTTCTTC.

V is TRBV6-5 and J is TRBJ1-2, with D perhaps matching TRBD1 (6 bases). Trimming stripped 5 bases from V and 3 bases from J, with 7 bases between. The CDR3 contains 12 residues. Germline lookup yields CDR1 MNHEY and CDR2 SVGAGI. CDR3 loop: CASSRQDYGYTF. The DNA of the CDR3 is TGTGCCAGCAGTCGACAGGACTATGGCTACACCTTC.

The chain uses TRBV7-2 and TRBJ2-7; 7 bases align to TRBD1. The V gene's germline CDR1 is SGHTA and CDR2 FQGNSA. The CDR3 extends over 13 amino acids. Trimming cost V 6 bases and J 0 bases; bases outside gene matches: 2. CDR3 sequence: CASSGTASYEQYF. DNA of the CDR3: TGTGCCAGCAGTGGGACAGCCTCCTACGAGCAGTACTTC.

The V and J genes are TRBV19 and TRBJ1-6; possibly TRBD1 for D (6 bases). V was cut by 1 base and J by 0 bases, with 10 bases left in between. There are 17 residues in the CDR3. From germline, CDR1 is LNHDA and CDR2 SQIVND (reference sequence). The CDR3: CASSIGDKVSYNSPLHF. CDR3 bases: TGTGCCAGTAGTATAGGGGACAAGGTCTCCTATAATTCACCCCTCCACTTT.

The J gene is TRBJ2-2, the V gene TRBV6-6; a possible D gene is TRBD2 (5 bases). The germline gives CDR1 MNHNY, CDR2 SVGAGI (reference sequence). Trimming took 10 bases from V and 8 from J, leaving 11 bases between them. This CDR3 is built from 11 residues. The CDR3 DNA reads TGTGCCATCCTAGCTTTTGGGGAGCTGTTTTTT. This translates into CAILAFGELFF.

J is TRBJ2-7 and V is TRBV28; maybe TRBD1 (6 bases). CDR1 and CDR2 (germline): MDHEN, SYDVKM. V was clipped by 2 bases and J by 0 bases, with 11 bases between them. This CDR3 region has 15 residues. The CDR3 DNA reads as TGTGCCAGCAGTTTAATCGGGACATACTCCTACGAGCAGTACTTC. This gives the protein CASSLIGTYSYEQYF.

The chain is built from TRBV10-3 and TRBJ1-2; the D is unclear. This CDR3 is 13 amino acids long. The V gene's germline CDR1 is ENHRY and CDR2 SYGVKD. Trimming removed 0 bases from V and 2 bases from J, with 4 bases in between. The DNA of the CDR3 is TGTGCCATCAGTGAGTCTCAAAACTATGGCTACACCTTC. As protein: CAISESQNYGYTF.

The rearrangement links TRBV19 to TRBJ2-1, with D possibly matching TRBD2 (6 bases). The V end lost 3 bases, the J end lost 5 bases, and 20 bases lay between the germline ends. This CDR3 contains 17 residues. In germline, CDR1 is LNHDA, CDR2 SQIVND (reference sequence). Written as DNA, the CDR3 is TGTGCCAGTAGTATTCGGCGAGGGCCGACTAGTCACAATGAGCAGTTCTTC. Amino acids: CASSIRRGPTSHNEQFF.

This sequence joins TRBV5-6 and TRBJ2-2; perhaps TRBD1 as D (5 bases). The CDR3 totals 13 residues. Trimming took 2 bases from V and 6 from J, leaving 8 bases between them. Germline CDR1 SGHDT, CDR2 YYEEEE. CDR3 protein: CASSLGDPGELFF. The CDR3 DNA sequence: TGTGCCAGCAGCTTAGGGGATCCCGGGGAGCTGTTTTTT.

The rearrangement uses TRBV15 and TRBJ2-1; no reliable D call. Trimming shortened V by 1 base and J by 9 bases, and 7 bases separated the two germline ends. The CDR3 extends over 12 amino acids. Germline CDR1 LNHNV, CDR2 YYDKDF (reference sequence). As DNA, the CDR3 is TGTGCCACCAGCAGAGGGCCGGGTGAGCAGTTCTTC. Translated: CATSRGPGEQFF.

This chain's CDR3 is CASSLTTGVNTEAFF. The CDR3 nucleotides are TGCGCCAGCAGCTTGACGACAGGGGTGAACACTGAAGCTTTCTTT. The V gene is TRBV5-1, the J gene TRBJ1-1, with TRBD1 matching 8 bases. Germline loops: CDR1 SGHRS, CDR2 YFSETQ. The CDR3 has 15 amino acids. The trim removed 1 base at V and 0 bases at J, leaving 2 bases unmatched.

The CDR3 sequence: CASSRDRVGNTIYF. CDR3 in DNA: TGTGCCAGTAGTCGTGACAGGGTTGGAAACACCATATATTTT. This chain links TRBV19 with TRBJ1-3, with TRBD1 matching 7 bases. Germline values: CDR1 LNHDA, CDR2 SQIVND (reference sequence). V trimming: 5 bases; J trimming: 3 bases; junction bases outside the gene matches: 4. The CDR3 is made up of 14 amino acids.

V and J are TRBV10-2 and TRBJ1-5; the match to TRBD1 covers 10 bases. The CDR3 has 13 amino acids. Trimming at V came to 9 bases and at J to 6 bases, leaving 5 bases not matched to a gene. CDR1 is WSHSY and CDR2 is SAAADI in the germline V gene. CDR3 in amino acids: CASSTGGRQPQHF. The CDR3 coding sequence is TGCGCCAGTTCGACAGGGGGCCGTCAGCCCCAGCATTTT.

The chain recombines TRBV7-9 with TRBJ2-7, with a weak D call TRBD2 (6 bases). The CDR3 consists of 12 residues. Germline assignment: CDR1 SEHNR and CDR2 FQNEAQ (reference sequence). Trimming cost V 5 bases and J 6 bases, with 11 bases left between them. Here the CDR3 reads CASSLIGGEQYF. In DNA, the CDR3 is TGTGCCAGCAGCCTCATCGGGGGCGAGCAGTACTTC. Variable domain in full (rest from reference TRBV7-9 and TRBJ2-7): DTGVSQNPRHKITKRGQNVTFRCDPISEHNRLYWYRQTLGQGPEFLTYFQNEAQLEKSRLLSDRFSAERPKGSFSTLEIQRTEQGDSAMYLCASSLIGGEQYFGPGTRLTVT.

The CDR3 protein is CASSSHRDSNQPQHF. In DNA, the CDR3 is TGTGCCAGCAGCTCCCATCGGGACAGTAATCAGCCCCAGCATTTT. The rearrangement uses TRBV7-2 and TRBJ1-5; 7 bases line up with TRBD1. The germline gives CDR1 SGHTA, CDR2 FQGNSA. The CDR3 contains 15 residues. Losses at the gene ends were 4 bases for V and 4 bases for J; bases not matched to a gene: 7.

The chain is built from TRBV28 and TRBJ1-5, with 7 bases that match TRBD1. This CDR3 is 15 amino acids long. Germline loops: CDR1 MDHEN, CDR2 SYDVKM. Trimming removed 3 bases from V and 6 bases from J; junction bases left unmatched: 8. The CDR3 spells CASSLRRRGIQPQHF. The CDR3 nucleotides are TGTGCCAGCAGTTTGCGTCGCAGGGGGATTCAGCCCCAGCATTTT.

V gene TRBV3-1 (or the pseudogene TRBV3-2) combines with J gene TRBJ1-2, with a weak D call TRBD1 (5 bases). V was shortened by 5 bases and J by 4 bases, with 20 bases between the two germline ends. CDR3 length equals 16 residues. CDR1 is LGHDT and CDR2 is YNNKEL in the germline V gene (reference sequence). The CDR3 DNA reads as TGTGCCAGCAGCGAAGGACCAGGGATCCCCCTCTATGGCTACACCTTC. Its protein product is CASSEGPGIPLYGYTF.

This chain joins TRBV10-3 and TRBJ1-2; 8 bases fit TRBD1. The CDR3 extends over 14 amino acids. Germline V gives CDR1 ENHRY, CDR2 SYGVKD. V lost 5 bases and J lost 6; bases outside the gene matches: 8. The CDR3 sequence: CAISSTGGDDGYTF. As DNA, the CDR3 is TGTGCCATCAGTTCAACAGGGGGTGACGATGGCTACACCTTC.

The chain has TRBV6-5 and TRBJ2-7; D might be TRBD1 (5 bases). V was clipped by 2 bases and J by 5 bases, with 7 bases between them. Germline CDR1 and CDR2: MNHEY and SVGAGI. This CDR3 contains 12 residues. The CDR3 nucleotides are TGTGCCAGCAGTTACAGGGGCCACGAGCAGTACTTC. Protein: CASSYRGHEQYF.

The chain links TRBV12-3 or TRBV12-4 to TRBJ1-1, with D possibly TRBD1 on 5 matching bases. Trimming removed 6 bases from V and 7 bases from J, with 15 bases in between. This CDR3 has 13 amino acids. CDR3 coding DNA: TGTGCCAGCAGGGGAGGGACGGGAGGTGAAGCTTTCTTT. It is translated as CASRGGTGGEAFF.

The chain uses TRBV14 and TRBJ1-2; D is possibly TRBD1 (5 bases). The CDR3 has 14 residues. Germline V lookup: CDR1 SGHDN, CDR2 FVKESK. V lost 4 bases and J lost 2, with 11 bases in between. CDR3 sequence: CASSLQRGNYGYTF. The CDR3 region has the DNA TGTGCCAGCAGCCTTCAACGGGGGAACTATGGCTACACCTTC.

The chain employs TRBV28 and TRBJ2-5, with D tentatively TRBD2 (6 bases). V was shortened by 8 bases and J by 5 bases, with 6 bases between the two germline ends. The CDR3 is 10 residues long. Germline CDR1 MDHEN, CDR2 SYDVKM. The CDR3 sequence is CASGGETQYF. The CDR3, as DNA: TGTGCCAGCGGAGGGGAGACCCAGTACTTC.

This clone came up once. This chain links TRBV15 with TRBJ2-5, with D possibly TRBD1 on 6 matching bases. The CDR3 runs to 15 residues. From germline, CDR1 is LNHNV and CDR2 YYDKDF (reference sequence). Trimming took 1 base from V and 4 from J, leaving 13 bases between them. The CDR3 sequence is CATSRGEAGAETQYF. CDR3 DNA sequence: TGTGCCACCAGCAGAGGAGAGGCAGGGGCAGAGACCCAGTACTTC. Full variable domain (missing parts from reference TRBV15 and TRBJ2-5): DAMVIQNPRYQVTQFGKPVTLSCSQTLNHNVMYWYQQKSSQAPKLLFHYYDKDFNNEADTPDNFQSRRPNTSFCFLDIRSPGLGDTAMYLCATSRGEAGAETQYFGPGTRLLVL.